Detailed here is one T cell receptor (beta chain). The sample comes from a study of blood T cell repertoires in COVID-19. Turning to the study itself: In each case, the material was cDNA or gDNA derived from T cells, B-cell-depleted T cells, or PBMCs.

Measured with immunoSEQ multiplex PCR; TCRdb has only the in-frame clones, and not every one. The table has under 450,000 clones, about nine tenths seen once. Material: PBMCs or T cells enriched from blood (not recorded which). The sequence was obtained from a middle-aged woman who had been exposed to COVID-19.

CDR3 DNA sequence: TGTGCCAGCAGCTTAATGCGGGGGGGCCCCGAAGAGACCCAGTACTTC. This gives the protein CASSLMRGGPEETQYF. The chain is built from TRBV11-2 and TRBJ2-5, with 9 bases identical to TRBD2. CDR1 SGHAT and CDR2 FQNNGV come from the germline V gene. V lost 2 bases, J lost 3 bases, and 7 bases stayed unmatched. This CDR3 has 16 amino acids.